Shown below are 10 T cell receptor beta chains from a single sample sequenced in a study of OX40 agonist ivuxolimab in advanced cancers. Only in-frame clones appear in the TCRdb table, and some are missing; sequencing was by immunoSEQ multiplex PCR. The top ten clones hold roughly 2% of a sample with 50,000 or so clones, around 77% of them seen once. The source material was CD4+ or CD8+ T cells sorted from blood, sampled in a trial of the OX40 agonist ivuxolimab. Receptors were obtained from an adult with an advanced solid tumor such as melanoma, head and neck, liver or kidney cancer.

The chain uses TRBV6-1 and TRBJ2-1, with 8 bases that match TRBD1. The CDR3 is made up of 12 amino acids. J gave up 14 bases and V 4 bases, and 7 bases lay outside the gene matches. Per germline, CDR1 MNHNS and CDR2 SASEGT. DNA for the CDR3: TGTGCCAGCAGTGTACTGGACAGGGTGAAGTTCTTC. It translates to CASSVLDRVKFF.

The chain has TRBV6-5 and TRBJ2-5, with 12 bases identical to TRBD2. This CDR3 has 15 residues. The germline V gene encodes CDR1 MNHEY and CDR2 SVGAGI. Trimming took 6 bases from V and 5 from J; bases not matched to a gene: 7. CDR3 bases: TGTGCCAGCAGGGCGACTAGCGGGGGTCGGGAGACCCAGTACTTC. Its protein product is CASRATSGGRETQYF.

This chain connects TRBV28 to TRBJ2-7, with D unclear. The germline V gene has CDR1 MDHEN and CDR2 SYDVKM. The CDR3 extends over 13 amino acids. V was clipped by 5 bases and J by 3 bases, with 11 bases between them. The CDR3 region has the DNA TGTGCCAGCAGTATCGAGGCGCTCTACGAGCAGTACTTC. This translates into CASSIEALYEQYF.

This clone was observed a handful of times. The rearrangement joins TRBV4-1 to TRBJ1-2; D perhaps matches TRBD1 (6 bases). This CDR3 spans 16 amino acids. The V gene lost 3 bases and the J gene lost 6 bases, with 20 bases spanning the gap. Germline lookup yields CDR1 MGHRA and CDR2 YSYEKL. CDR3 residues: CASSHLGLAGANGYTF. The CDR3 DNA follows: TGCGCCAGCAGCCATCTAGGGTTGGCAGGGGCGAATGGCTACACCTTC.

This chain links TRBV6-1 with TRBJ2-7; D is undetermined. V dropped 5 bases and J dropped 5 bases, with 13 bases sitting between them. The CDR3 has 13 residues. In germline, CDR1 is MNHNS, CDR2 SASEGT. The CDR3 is CASSQTIRHEQYF. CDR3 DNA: TGTGCCAGCAGTCAAACAATTAGACACGAGCAGTACTTC.

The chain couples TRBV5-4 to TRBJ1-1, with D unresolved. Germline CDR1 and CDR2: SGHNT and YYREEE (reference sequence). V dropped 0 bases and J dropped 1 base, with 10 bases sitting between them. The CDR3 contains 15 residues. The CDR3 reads CASSLVGKGNTEAFF. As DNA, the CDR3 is TGTGCCAGCAGCTTGGTGGGGAAGGGGAACACTGAAGCTTTCTTT.

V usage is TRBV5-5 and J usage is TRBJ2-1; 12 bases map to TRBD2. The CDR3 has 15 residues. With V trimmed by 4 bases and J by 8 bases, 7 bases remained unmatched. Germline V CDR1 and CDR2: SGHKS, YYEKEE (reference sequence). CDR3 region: CASSHASGRAHEQFF. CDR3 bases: TGTGCCAGCAGCCATGCTAGCGGGAGGGCCCATGAGCAGTTCTTC.

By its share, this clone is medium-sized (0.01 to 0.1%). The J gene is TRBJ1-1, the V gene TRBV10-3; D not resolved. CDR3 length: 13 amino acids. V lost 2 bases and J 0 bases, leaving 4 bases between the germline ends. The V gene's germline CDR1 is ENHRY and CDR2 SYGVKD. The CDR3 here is CAISEMMNTEAFF. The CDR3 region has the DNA TGTGCCATCAGTGAGATGATGAACACTGAAGCTTTCTTT.

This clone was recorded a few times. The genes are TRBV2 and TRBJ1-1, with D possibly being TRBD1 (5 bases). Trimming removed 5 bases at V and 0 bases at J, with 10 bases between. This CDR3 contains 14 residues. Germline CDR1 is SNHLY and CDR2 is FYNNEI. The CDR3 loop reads CASSWGRMNTEAFF. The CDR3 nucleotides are TGTGCCAGCAGTTGGGGACGGATGAACACTGAAGCTTTCTTT. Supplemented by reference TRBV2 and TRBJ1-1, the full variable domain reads EPEVTQTPSHQVTQMGQEVILRCVPISNHLYFYWYRQILGQKVEFLVSFYNNEISEKSEIFDDQFSVERPDGSNFTLKIRSTKLEDSAMYFCASSWGRMNTEAFFGQGTRLTVV.

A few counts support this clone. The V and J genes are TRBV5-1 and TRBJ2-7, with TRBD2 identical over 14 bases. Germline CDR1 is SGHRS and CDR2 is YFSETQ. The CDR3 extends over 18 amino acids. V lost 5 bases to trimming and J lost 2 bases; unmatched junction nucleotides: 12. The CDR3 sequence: CASREGLAGARRAYEQYF. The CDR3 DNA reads TGCGCCAGCAGGGAGGGACTAGCGGGAGCGAGAAGGGCCTACGAGCAGTACTTC.